This TCR beta chain originates from a study of blood T cells in healthy people across ages. Sample-barcoded 5' priming and a J-beta primer mix drove a second PCR of roughly 6 to 12 cycles. TCRdb processed the 5' RACE reads anew with MiXCR; each CDR3 protein has one entry. The sample yields about 1.4 million distinct CDR3 sequences, almost 60% seen once. There are a few counts of this clonotype. Isolation recovered at least 6.5 million PBMCs from every sample. The source of this sequence is a young man in good health. Sequencing was carried out using blood.

CDR3 in DNA: TGTGCCAGCAGTCGGACTAGCGGGATAATGAACATTCAGTACTTC. As protein: CASSRTSGIMNIQYF. The rearrangement uses TRBV2 and TRBJ2-4; 12 bases are a match to TRBD2. Germline V gene sequence: CDR1 SNHLY, CDR2 FYNNEI. V lost 5 bases to trimming and J lost 7 bases; unmatched junction nucleotides: 6. The CDR3 sequence is 15 residues long.